Here is one T cell receptor (beta chain) with its context. The target antigen is unknown. Assays were performed on 10^5 or so TCR templates per sample. The assay was immunoSEQ multiplex PCR, and TCRdb's table has in-frame clones only and misses some. This table has some 120,000 clones, 85% to 95% appearing once. This record comes from a study of siplizumab effects on memory and regulatory T cells. Broader study findings: A minor share of alloreactive clones matched unstimulated subsets. With siplizumab, Treg-derived clones averaged around 70% of mappable alloreactive CD4+ clones, versus 26.9% in controls.

CDR3 size: 14 residues. With V trimmed by 0 bases and J by 5 bases, 3 bases remained unmatched. Germline loops: CDR1 SGHRS, CDR2 YFSETQ. This sequence was found in a human donor in good health. The specimen was non-Treg CD4+ T cells sorted from blood. The rearrangement uses TRBV5-1 and TRBJ2-5; 8 positions match TRBD1. The CDR3 is CASSLGTGLETQYF. The CDR3 DNA is TGCGCCAGCAGCTTGGGGACAGGGTTGGAGACCCAGTACTTC. The full variable domain, its missing parts supplied by reference TRBV5-1 and TRBJ2-5, is KAGVTQTPRYLIKTRGQQVTLSCSPISGHRSVSWYQQTPGQGLQFLFEYFSETQRNKGNFPGRFSGRQFSNSRSEMNVSTLELGDSALYLCASSLGTGLETQYFGPGTRLLVL.